The source of this T cell receptor (beta chain) is a study of long-term antiretroviral therapy in people with HIV. Samples were assayed with immunoSEQ v3.0 at survey level. Generated by immunoSEQ multiplex PCR, the TCRdb table keeps only in-frame clones and is missing some. The repertoire holds about 27,000 clones, with more than 65% as singletons. This CDR3 has 15 amino acids. With 7 bases clipped from V and 4 bases from J, the junction kept 10 bases outside the gene matches. The V gene's germline CDR1 is SNHLY and CDR2 FYNNEI. Cryopreserved PBMC samples of roughly 0.95-11 million cells were used for DNA extraction. This clone has a handful of counts. Its antigen is currently unknown. Whole-study findings and limits: Whereas controls had wider CDR3 length ranges, HIV repertoires had narrower ones. The data indicate that diversity increased after ART but remained below transplant donor controls.

The specimen was unsorted PBMCs, collected 0.5 years after starting antiretroviral therapy. The chain carries TRBV2 and TRBJ2-1; 7 bases map to TRBD1. The origin of this receptor is a woman in her 40s with HIV. The CDR3 bases are TGTGCCAGCACCTGGATGGACAGGAGTTACAATGAGCAGTTCTTC. Amino acid sequence: CASTWMDRSYNEQFF.